This T cell receptor beta chain is drawn from a study of T cell repertoires in cytomegalovirus infection. MiXCR, applied by TCRdb to the reads, yields one record per CDR3 protein. The table includes 400,000 to 550,000 distinct CDR3 sequences, 11% detected once. This clonotype was seen at least ten times. Its specificity is not known. Regarding the study as a whole: There were HLA-C-restricted CMV-specific TCR beta clonotypes dominating the ex vivo response.

CDR1 is SGHVS, CDR2 FQNEAQ, per germline. J gave up 6 bases and V 7 bases, and 10 bases lay outside the gene matches. The CDR3 loop spans 15 amino acids. Source material: PBMCs. The rearrangement links TRBV7-8 to TRBJ2-7, with TRBD2 identical over 12 bases. The clonotype originates from a human donor in good health (CMV status not recorded). Some clones in this sample may be carry-over from other donors' samples. The CDR3 nucleotides read TGTGCCAGCAAGACTAGCGGGAGTCATTCGAGCGAGCAGTACTTC. This encodes CASKTSGSHSSEQYF.